This T cell receptor beta chain is drawn from a study of identical twins. Study findings and constraints: Invariant T cells like MAIT and iNKT could partly confound the zero-insertion analyses. The authors drew conclusions from cross-sectional statistical analysis rather than following the same donors.

Everyone who gave samples was a healthy Caucasian. One entry per CDR3 protein, called by TCRdb with MiXCR from the 5' RACE reads. The sample consists of fewer than 500,000 distinct CDR3 sequences, 13% to 15% of them appearing once. Trimming removed 4 bases at V and 6 bases at J, with 10 bases between. The CDR3 covers 13 residues. Looked up from germline, CDR1 is ENHRY and CDR2 is SYGVKD. Turning to this clonotype: Its target is unknown.

The same sample was also studied in work on yellow fever vaccine responses in identical twins.

V usage is TRBV10-3 and J usage is TRBJ1-5; possible D gene TRBD1, 5 bases. The source of this sequence is a woman aged 18-35 years in good health. Sequencing was carried out using CD4+ T cells sorted from blood. CDR3: CAISGDGRQPQHF. In nucleotides, the CDR3 is TGTGCCATCAGTGGGGACGGGCGTCAGCCCCAGCATTTT.